Listed below are T cell receptor beta chains from one sample, sequenced in a study of Ad26.COV2.S vaccination and SARS-CoV-2 variants. The repertoire was sequenced with immunoSEQ multiplex PCR; TCRdb's copy has only in-frame clones and lacks some. This table has around 300,000 clones, roughly nine tenths appearing once. The specimen was peripheral blood, collected in a trial of Ad26.COV2.S vaccine versus placebo. Every receptor here comes from a person between 18 and 65 years old who received the Ad26.COV2.S COVID-19 vaccine or a placebo. The CDR3 runs from the conserved cysteine through the conserved F or W. The D gene is left open where the match is weak. A row's size may be missing; if present it is once, few, many or a size class.

J,V,D,size,DNA,CDR3
TRBJ2-6,TRBV4-3,.,.,TGCGCCAGCAGACAGGGATTTGCCAACGTCCTGACTTTC,CASRQGFANVLTF
TRBJ2-4,TRBV11-2,.,.,TGTGCCAGCAGCTTATGGACCCGGATATGGACGAAAAACATTCAGTACTTC,CASSLWTRIWTKNIQYF
TRBJ2-5,TRBV19,.,few,TGTGCCAGTAGTACGGGGGAGAACCAAGAGACCCAGTACTTC,CASSTGENQETQYF
TRBJ1-3,TRBV4-1,.,.,TGCGCCAGCAGCCAAGAATCTAGGGGAATCTCTGGAAACACCATATATTTT,CASSQESRGISGNTIYF
TRBJ2-3,TRBV11-1,.,.,TGTGCCAGCAGCCAGCGGGCCAGTGGCACAGATACGCAGTATTTT,CASSQRASGTDTQYF
TRBJ1-1,TRBV28,TRBD1,once,TGTGCCAGCAGTTTATTATCTATCACGGACAGGGCAACTGAAGCTTTCTTT,CASSLLSITDRATEAFF
TRBJ2-3,TRBV11-3,TRBD2,once,TGTGCCAGCAGCTTAGATCCCCCCAGCGGGGGTACAGATACGCAGTATTTT,CASSLDPPSGGTDTQYF
TRBJ1-4,TRBV4-3,.,.,TGCGCCAGCAGCCTGTATCTGTGGGACATACTGTTTTTT,CASSLYLWDILFF
TRBJ2-7,TRBV3-1/TRBV3-2,TRBD2,.,TGTGCCAGCAGCCAAGGCACTAGCGGGGGTATCTCCTACGAGCAGTACTTC,CASSQGTSGGISYEQYF
TRBJ1-5,TRBV7-2,.,.,TGTGCCAGCAGCTGGAACAGGGTTCAGCCCCAGCATTTT,CASSWNRVQPQHF
TRBJ2-2,TRBV5-1,.,once,TGCGCCAGCAGCTTGGCCCAGGTCCCAACTGGGGAGCTGTTTTTT,CASSLAQVPTGELFF
TRBJ1-6,TRBV7-9,.,.,TGTGCCAGCAGCCCAACAGGGATTAATTCACCCCTCCACTTT,CASSPTGINSPLHF
TRBJ1-4,TRBV19,.,.,TGTGCCAGTAGTATAGTCAGGGACCCTAATGAAAAACTGTTTTTT,CASSIVRDPNEKLFF
TRBJ1-2,TRBV27,TRBD1,.,TGTGCCAGCAGTCCATGGGGGACAGGAAACTATGGCTACACCTTC,CASSPWGTGNYGYTF
TRBJ2-1,TRBV5-1,.,.,TGCGCCAGCAGCGCCACTCTAGCGACCACCTACAATGAGCAGTTCTTC,CASSATLATTYNEQFF
TRBJ1-1,TRBV18,TRBD1,.,TGTGCCAGCTTACGGACGGGACAGGGGAACACTGAAGCTTTCTTT,CASLRTGQGNTEAFF
TRBJ2-5,TRBV25-1,TRBD1,.,TGTGCCAGCAGTGAATGGGACAGGGGCAGAGAGACCCAGTACTTC,CASSEWDRGRETQYF
TRBJ1-5,TRBV5-1,.,few,TGCGCCAGCAGCTTGGTTCAGGGCACACAGCCCCAGCATTTT,CASSLVQGTQPQHF
TRBJ2-7,TRBV5-6,TRBD2,.,TGTGCCAGCAGCTTAAGCCCCGGGACTATACCCTACGAGCAGTACTTC,CASSLSPGTIPYEQYF
TRBJ1-1,TRBV4-3,.,.,TGCGCCAGCAGCCAAGACAGTAGGTGGACTGAAGCTTTCTTT,CASSQDSRWTEAFF
TRBJ2-7,TRBV7-9,TRBD1,.,TGTGCCAGCAGCTTAGGGACAGGGAAGGACGAGCAGTACTTC,CASSLGTGKDEQYF
TRBJ2-7,TRBV5-1,.,.,TGCGCCAGTAAACAGGGAACGAGCTACGAGCAGTACTTC,CASKQGTSYEQYF
TRBJ1-6,TRBV27,.,.,TGTGCCAGCAGTTTAGCAGGGAGCTCCTATAATTCACCCCTCCACTTT,CASSLAGSSYNSPLHF
TRBJ2-2,TRBV6-2/TRBV6-3,.,few,TGTGCCAGCAGTTATGGCACTGCTACCGGGGAGCTGTTTTTT,CASSYGTATGELFF
TRBJ2-2,TRBV2,.,.,TGTGCCAGCAGTGGACCCCGAGATAGGTGGTATTCCGGGGAGCTGTTTTTT,CASSGPRDRWYSGELFF
TRBJ1-2,TRBV11-2,TRBD1,few,TGTGCCAGCAGCTTAGGTCAAACAGGGGCTAACTATGGCTACACCTTC,CASSLGQTGANYGYTF
TRBJ2-1,TRBV19,.,.,TGTGCCAGTAGTAGGGCCAACATACTGTTCTTC,CASSRANILFF
TRBJ1-6,TRBV6-5,.,.,TGTGCCAGCAGACCCGGACCTGTAAATTCACCCCTCCACTTT,CASRPGPVNSPLHF
TRBJ1-1,TRBV7-9,.,once,TGTGCCAGCAGCTTAGCTCGGCAGGGAGGATACGCTGAAGCTTTCTTT,CASSLARQGGYAEAFF
TRBJ1-2,TRBV28,.,.,TGTGCCAGCAGTTTAATTGCAGACCCGACTAACTATGGCTACACCTTC,CASSLIADPTNYGYTF
TRBJ2-2,TRBV7-3,TRBD1,few,TGTGCCAGCAGCCGACAGGGGGACACCGGGGAGCTGTTTTTT,CASSRQGDTGELFF
TRBJ1-1,TRBV28,.,.,TGTGCCAGCAGTCCACCCTTCTATGGGGAGCGGGGTAACACTGAAGCTTTCTTT,CASSPPFYGERGNTEAFF
TRBJ1-5,TRBV7-2,.,.,TGTGCCAGCAGCTCCCCAGCGAAGCCCCAGCATTTT,CASSSPAKPQHF
TRBJ1-6,TRBV4-2,.,.,TGTGCCAGCAGCCAAGAGAGGTCCAATTCACCCCTCCACTTT,CASSQERSNSPLHF
TRBJ2-5,TRBV5-1,.,once,TGCGCCAGCAGCTTAACAGAACAAGAGACCCAGTACTTC,CASSLTEQETQYF
TRBJ2-3,TRBV29-1,.,.,TGCAGCCCCAGGATCGTGAGCACAGATACGCAGTATTTT,CSPRIVSTDTQYF
TRBJ2-3,TRBV3-1/TRBV3-2,.,once,TGTGCCAGCAGGCCGGGAGTGGTGACAGATACGCAGTATTTT,CASRPGVVTDTQYF